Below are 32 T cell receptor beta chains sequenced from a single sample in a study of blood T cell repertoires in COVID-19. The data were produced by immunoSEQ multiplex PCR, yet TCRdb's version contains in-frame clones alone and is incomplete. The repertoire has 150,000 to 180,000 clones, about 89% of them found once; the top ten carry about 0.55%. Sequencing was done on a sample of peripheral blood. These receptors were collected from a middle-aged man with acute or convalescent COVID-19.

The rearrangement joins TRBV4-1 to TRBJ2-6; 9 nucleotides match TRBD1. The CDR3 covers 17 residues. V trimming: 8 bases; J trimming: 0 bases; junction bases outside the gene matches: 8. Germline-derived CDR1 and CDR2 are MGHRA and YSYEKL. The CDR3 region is CASSRTGERSGANVLTF. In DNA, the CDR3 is TGCGCCAGCTCCCGGACAGGGGAACGCTCTGGGGCCAACGTCCTGACTTTC.

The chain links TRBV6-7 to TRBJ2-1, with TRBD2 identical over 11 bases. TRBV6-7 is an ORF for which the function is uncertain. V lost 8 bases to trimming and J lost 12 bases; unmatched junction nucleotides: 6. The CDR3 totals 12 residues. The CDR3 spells CASYSGRASQFF. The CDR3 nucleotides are TGTGCCAGCTATAGCGGGAGGGCCTCGCAGTTCTTC.

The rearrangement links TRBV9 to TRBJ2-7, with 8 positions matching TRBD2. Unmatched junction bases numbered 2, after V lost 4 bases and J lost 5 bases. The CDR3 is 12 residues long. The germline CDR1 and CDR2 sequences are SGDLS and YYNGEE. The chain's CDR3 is CASSPGGDEQYV. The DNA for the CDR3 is TGTGCCAGCAGCCCGGGGGGGGACGAGCAGTACGTC.

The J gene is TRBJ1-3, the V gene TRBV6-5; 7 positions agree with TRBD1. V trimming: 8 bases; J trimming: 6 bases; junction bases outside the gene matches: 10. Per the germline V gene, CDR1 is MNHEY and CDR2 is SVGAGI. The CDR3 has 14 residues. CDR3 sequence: CASGQARGENTIYF. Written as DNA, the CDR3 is TGTGCCAGCGGACAGGCGAGGGGCGAAAACACCATATATTTT.

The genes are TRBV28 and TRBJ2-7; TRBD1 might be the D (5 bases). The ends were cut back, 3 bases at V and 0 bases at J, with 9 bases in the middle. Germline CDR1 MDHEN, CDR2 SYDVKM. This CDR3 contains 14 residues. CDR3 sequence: CASSFTGRSYEQYF. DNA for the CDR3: TGTGCCAGCAGTTTTACAGGACGCTCCTACGAGCAGTACTTC.

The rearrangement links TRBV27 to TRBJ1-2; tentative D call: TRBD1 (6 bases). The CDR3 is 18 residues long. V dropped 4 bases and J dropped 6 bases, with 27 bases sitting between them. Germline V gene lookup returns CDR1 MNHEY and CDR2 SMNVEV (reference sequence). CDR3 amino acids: CASSSKRSDSLRRDGYTF. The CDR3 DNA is TGTGCCAGCAGTTCAAAACGATCGGACAGTCTTCGTCGGGATGGCTACACCTTC.

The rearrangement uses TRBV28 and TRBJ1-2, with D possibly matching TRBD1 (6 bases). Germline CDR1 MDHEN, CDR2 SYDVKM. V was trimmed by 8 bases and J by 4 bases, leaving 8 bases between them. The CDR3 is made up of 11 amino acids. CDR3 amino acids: CASGQFYGYTF. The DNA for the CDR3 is TGTGCCAGCGGACAGTTCTATGGCTACACCTTC.

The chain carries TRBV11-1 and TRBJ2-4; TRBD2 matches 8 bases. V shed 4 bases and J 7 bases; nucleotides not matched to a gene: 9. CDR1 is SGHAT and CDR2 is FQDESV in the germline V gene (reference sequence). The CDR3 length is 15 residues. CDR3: CASSSLSGSENIQYF. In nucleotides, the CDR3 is TGTGCCAGCAGCTCACTAAGCGGGAGTGAGAACATTCAGTACTTC.

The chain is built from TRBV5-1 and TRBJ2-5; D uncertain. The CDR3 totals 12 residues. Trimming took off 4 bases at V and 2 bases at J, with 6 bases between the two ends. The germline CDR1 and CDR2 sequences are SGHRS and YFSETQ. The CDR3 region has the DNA TGCGCCAGCAGCCCCAGACAAGAGACCCAGTACTTC. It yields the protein CASSPRQETQYF.

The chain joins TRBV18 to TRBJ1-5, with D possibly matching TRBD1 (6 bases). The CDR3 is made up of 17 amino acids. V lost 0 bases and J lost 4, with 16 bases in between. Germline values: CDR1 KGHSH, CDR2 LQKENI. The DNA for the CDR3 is TGTGCCAGCTCACCACCCGGGGGGCGCCCAAAAAATCAGCCCCAGCATTTT. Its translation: CASSPPGGRPKNQPQHF.

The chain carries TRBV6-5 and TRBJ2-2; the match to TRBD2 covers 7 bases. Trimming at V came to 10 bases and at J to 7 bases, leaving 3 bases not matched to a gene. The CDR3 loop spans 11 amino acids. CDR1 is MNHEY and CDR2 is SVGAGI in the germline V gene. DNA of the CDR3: TGTGCCACCAGCGGGGACGGGGAGCTGTTTTTT. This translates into CATSGDGELFF.

CDR3: CASSLGGTEETQYF. The CDR3 DNA sequence: TGTGCCAGCAGCTTAGGGGGGACAGAAGAGACCCAGTACTTC. The rearrangement joins TRBV7-3 to TRBJ2-5; D may be TRBD1 (7 bases). The CDR3 totals 14 residues. Germline V gives CDR1 SGHTA, CDR2 FQGTGA. Between the trimmed V and J ends, which lost 2 bases and 3 bases, there was a span of 10 bases. The complete variable domain, with remaining parts taken from reference TRBV7-3 and TRBJ2-5, reads GAGVSQTPSNKVTEKGKYVELRCDPISGHTALYWYRQSLGQGPEFLIYFQGTGAADDSGLPNDRFFAVRPEGSVSTLKIQRTERGDSAVYLCASSLGGTEETQYFGPGTRLLVL.

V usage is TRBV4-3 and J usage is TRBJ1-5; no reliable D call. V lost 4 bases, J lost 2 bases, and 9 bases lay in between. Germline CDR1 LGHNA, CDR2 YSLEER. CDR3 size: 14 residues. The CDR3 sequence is CASSPGVGNQPQHF. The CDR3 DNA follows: TGCGCCAGCAGCCCCGGGGTGGGCAATCAGCCCCAGCATTTT.

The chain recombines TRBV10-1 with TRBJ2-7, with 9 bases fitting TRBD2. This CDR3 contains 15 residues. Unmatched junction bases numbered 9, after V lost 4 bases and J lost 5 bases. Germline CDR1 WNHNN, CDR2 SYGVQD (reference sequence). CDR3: CASSGTSVSRDEQYF. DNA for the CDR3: TGCGCCAGCAGTGGGACTAGCGTGAGCCGCGACGAGCAGTACTTC.

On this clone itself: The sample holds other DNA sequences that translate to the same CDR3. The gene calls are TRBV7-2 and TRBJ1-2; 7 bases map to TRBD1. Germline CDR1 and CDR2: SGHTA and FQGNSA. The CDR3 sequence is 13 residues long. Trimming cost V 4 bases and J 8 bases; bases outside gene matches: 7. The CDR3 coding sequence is TGTGCCAGCAGCTCTCGACAGGGTAGGGGCTACACCTTC. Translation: CASSSRQGRGYTF.

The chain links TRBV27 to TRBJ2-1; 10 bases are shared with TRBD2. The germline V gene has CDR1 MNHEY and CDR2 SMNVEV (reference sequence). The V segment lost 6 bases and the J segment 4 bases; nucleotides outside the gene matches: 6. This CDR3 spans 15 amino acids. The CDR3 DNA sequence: TGTGCCAGCAGACTAGCGGGAAGCAGGTACAATGAGCAGTTCTTC. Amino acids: CASRLAGSRYNEQFF.

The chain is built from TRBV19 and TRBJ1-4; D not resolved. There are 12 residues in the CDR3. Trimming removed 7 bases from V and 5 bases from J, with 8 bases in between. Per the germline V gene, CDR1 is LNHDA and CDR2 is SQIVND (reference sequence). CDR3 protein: CASTGWNEKLFF. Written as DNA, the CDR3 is TGTGCCAGTACGGGGTGGAATGAAAAACTGTTTTTT.

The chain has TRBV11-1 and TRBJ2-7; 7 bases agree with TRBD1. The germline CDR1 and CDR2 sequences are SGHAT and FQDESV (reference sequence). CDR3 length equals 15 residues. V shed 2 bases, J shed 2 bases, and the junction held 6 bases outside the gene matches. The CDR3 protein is CASSLYETGTYEQYF. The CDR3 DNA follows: TGTGCCAGCAGCTTATATGAGACAGGGACCTACGAGCAGTACTTC.

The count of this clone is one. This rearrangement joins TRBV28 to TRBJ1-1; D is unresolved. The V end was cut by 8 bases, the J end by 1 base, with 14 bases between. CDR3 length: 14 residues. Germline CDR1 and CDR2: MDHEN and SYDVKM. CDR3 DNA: TGTGCCAGCCCCTCACCTAATTCGAACACTGAAGCTTTCTTT. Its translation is CASPSPNSNTEAFF. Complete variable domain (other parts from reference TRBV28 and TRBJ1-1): DVKVTQSSRYLVKRTGEKVFLECVQDMDHENMFWYRQDPGLGLRLIYFSYDVKMKEKGDIPEGYSVSREKKERFSLILESASTNQTSMYLCASPSPNSNTEAFFGQGTRLTVV.

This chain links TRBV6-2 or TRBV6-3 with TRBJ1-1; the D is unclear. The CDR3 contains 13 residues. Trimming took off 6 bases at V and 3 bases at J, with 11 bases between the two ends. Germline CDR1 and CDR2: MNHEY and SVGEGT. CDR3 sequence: CASSLFGDTEAFF. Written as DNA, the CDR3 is TGTGCCAGCAGCCTTTTCGGGGACACTGAAGCTTTCTTT.

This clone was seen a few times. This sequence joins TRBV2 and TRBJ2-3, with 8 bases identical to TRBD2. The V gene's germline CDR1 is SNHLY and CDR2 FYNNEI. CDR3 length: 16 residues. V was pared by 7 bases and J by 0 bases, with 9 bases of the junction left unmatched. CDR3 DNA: TGTGCCAGCAAGGATAGCGGGACCTCTAGCACAGATACGCAGTATTTT. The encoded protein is CASKDSGTSSTDTQYF.

The CDR3 nucleotides read TGCGCCAGCAGCTTCCGGTACGGGGAGCTGTTTTTT. Translation gives CASSFRYGELFF. This sequence joins TRBV5-1 and TRBJ2-2, with D hard to call. This CDR3 spans 12 amino acids. The germline V gene encodes CDR1 SGHRS and CDR2 YFSETQ. V dropped 2 bases and J dropped 7 bases, with 6 bases sitting between them.

This CDR3 is CASSFSTGGYTF. In DNA form, the CDR3 reads TGTGCCAGCAGTTTTTCGACAGGTGGCTACACCTTC. The chain is built from TRBV6-5 and TRBJ1-2; D may be TRBD1 (6 bases). The CDR3 sequence is 12 residues long. The V end was cut by 4 bases, the J end by 7 bases, with 10 bases between. Per the germline V gene, CDR1 is MNHEY and CDR2 is SVGAGI.

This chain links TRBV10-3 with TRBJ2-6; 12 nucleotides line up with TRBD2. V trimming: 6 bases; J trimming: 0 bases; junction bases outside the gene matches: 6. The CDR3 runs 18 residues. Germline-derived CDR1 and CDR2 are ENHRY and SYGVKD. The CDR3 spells CAISLGLAGTSGANVLTF. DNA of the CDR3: TGTGCCATCAGCCTTGGACTAGCGGGGACCTCTGGGGCCAACGTCCTGACTTTC.

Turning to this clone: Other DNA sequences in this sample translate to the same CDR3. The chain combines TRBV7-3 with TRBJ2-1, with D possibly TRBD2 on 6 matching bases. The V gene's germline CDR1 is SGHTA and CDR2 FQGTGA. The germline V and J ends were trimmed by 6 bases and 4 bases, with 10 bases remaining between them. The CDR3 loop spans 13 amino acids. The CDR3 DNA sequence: TGTGCCAGCAGTTCCGGGAGTTACAATGAGCAGTTCTTC. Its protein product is CASSSGSYNEQFF.

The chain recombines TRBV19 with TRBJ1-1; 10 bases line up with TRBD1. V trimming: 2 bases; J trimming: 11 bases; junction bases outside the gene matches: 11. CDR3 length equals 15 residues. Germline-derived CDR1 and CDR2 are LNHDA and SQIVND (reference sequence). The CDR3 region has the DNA TGTGCCAGTAGTATAACAGGGACAGGGGAAGGGGGTGCTTTCTTT. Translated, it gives CASSITGTGEGGAFF.

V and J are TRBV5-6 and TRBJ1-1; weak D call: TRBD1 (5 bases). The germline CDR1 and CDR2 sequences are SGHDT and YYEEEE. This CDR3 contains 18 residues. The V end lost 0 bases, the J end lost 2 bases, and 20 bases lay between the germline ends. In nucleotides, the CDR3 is TGTGCCAGCAGCTTGGATTATCGGCAGGGTTCTGTAAACACTGAAGCTTTCTTT. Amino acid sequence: CASSLDYRQGSVNTEAFF.

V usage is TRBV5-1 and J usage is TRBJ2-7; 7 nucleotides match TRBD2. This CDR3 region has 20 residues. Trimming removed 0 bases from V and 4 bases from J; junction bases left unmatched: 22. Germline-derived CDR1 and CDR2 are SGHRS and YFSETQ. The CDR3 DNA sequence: TGCGCCAGCAGCTTGGCCTTCGCGGGAGAAAACTATTGGGGGGGATACGAGCAGTACTTC. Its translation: CASSLAFAGENYWGGYEQYF. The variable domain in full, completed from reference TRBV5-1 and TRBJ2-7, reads KAGVTQTPRYLIKTRGQQVTLSCSPISGHRSVSWYQQTPGQGLQFLFEYFSETQRNKGNFPGRFSGRQFSNSRSEMNVSTLELGDSALYLCASSLAFAGENYWGGYEQYFGPGTRLTVT.

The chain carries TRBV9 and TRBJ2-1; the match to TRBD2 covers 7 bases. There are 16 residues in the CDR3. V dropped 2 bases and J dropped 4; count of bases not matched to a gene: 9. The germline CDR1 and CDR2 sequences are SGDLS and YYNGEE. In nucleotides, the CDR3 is TGTGCCAGCAGCGTGTTCGCGGGAGCGTATTACAATGAGCAGTTCTTC. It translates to CASSVFAGAYYNEQFF.

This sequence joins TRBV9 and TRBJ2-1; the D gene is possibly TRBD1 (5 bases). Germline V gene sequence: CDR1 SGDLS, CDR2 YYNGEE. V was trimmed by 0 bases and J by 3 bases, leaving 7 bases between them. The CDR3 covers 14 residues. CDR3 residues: CASSVADSYNEQFF. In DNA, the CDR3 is TGTGCCAGCAGCGTAGCTGACAGCTACAATGAGCAGTTCTTC.

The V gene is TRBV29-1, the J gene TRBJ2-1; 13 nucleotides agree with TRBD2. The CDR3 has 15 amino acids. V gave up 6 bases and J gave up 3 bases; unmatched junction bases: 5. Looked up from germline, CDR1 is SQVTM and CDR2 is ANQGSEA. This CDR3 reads CSVAGLAGIYNEQFF. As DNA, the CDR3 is TGCAGCGTCGCGGGACTAGCGGGGATCTACAATGAGCAGTTCTTC.

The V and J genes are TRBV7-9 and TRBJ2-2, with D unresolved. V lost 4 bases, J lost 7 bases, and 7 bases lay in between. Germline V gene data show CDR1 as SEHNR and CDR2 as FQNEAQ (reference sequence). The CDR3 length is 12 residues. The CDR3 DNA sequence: TGTGCCAGCAGCTCCTCCTTCGGGGAGCTGTTTTTT. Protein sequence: CASSSSFGELFF.